These T cell receptor beta chains were read from a single sample in a study of Ad26.COV2.S vaccination and SARS-CoV-2 variants. Clones were read by immunoSEQ multiplex PCR, and TCRdb kept only the in-frame ones, dropping some. The repertoire holds fewer than 500,000 clones, around 90% seen once, with about 4.5% in the top ten. Specimen: peripheral blood, collected in a trial of Ad26.COV2.S vaccine versus placebo. These receptors came from a person between 18 and 60 years old who received the Ad26.COV2.S COVID-19 vaccine or a placebo. CDR3s leave out the opening cysteine and the closing phenylalanine or tryptophan. The order of the fields is V gene, J gene, clone size, CDR3 protein. Only some rows state a clone size, as once, few, many or a class for expanded clones.

TRBV9	TRBJ2-7	.	ASSSTGNEQY
TRBV7-2	TRBJ2-5	.	ASSPRPLAGARETQY
TRBV6-2/TRBV6-3	TRBJ2-2	.	ASSYSLAGSNTGELF
TRBV7-3	TRBJ2-1	.	ASSLRRSGVYNEQF
TRBV4-1	TRBJ2-4	.	ASSQVTAGIPQNIQY
TRBV2	TRBJ2-7	.	ASSELPSTEQY
TRBV20-1	TRBJ2-1	.	SASPSSGDSYNEQF
TRBV20-1	TRBJ2-5	.	SASSSGSMETQY
TRBV6-5	TRBJ2-7	.	ASRATGTSTFEQY
TRBV4-3	TRBJ1-3	.	ASSQFLSSGNTIY
TRBV21-1	TRBJ2-7	.	AIRDSSSPYEQY
TRBV19	TRBJ2-3	.	ASSTSGSTDTQY
TRBV11-2	TRBJ2-1	.	ASSLTGTSDNEQF
TRBV10-3	TRBJ1-1	.	AISEEGVNTEAF
TRBV9	TRBJ2-7	.	ASSETPGEQY
TRBV3-1/TRBV3-2	TRBJ2-1	few	ASSQGIRGNILQF
TRBV5-1	TRBJ2-3	.	ASSLNPSLSGTIRPDTQY
TRBV7-2	TRBJ2-7	.	ASSETRSYHSYEQY
TRBV7-8	TRBJ2-7	.	ASSLAGTDSYEQY
TRBV6-5	TRBJ1-2	.	ASSYEGGFGYT
TRBV9	TRBJ2-2	few	ASSVLAGGTGELF
TRBV18	TRBJ2-7	.	ASSPDRGLSEQY
TRBV6-6	TRBJ2-3	.	ASTRFTGTSLRTQY
TRBV9	TRBJ2-1	.	ASSVVGGSRNEQF
TRBV6-2/TRBV6-3	TRBJ2-1	.	ASSDLGPGTSGSSEQF
TRBV6-6	TRBJ1-3	.	ASSYSPWRGNTIY
TRBV4-3	TRBJ1-2	once	ASSQDGDDYGYT
TRBV28	TRBJ2-7	.	ASSLLRTSGGYEQY
TRBV11-2	TRBJ2-7	many	ASSLVAQGGHEQY
TRBV28	TRBJ1-1	.	ASSLLDRVMNTEAF
TRBV4-1	TRBJ2-3	.	ASSLAGTDTQY
TRBV9	TRBJ2-3	.	ASSDRTTSTDTQY
TRBV9	TRBJ2-2	.	ASSARGLTLNTGELF
TRBV15	TRBJ1-2	few	ATSRGTNPTANYGYT
TRBV28	TRBJ2-7	.	ASSLGGRSSYEQY
TRBV4-3	TRBJ2-1	.	ASSHDLGANEQF
TRBV9	TRBJ2-7	.	ASNRATGYEQY
TRBV5-8	TRBJ1-1	.	ASSSGTSIKYTEAF
TRBV3-1/TRBV3-2	TRBJ2-7	.	ASSQELAGFYEQY
TRBV28	TRBJ2-7	.	ASSLITGGAAVEQY
TRBV28	TRBJ2-7	.	ASSLGLAGVPLSYEQY
TRBV9	TRBJ2-1	.	ASSVTLAGVNEQF
TRBV6-1	TRBJ1-5	once	ASSESWGGQPQH
TRBV18	TRBJ2-7	.	ASSPTKLAASYEQY
TRBV10-3	TRBJ2-5	many	AIRPGQADQETQY
TRBV6-5	TRBJ2-7	once	ASRLTGVDYEQY
TRBV19	TRBJ2-2	.	ASSIDHRLLGELF
TRBV19	TRBJ1-5	.	ASSGLGNQPQH
TRBV2	TRBJ1-6	.	ASSGSRGSNSPLH
TRBV7-8	TRBJ1-4	once	ASSRELQGGEKLF
TRBV4-1	TRBJ2-1	.	ASSQDGQSSYNEQF
TRBV28	TRBJ2-3	.	ASSFPQVYGTDTQY
TRBV9	TRBJ2-5	.	ASSVGGTQAETQY
TRBV5-6	TRBJ1-5	.	ASQKNNQPQH
TRBV30	TRBJ2-2	.	AWSVLLNTGELF